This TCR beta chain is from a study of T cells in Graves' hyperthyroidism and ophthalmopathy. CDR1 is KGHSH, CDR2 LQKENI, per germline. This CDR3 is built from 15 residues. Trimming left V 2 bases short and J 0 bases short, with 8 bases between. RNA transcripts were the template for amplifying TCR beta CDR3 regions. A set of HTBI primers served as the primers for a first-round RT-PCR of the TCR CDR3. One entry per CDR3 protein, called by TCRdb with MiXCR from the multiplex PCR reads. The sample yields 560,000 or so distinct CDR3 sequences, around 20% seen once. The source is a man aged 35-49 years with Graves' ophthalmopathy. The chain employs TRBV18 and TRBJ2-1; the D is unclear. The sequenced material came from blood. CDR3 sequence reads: CASSPKISSYNEQFF. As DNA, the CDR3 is TGTGCCAGCTCACCAAAAATAAGCTCCTACAATGAGCAGTTCTTC.